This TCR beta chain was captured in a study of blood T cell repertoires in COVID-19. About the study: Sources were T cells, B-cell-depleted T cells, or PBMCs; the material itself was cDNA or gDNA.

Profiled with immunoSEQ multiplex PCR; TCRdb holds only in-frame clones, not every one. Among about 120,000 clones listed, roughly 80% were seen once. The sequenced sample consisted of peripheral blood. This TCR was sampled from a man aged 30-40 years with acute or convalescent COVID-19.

Written as DNA, the CDR3 is TGTGCCAGCAGTCTCAGGGGGAACACTGAAGCTTTCTTT. As protein: CASSLRGNTEAFF. The rearrangement links TRBV25-1 to TRBJ1-1, with a weak D call TRBD1 (6 bases). The CDR3 loop spans 13 amino acids. Germline CDR1 and CDR2: MGHDK and SYGVNS. V lost 5 bases and J lost 1, with 8 bases in between.